This TCR beta chain was retrieved from a study of patients and donors after allogeneic stem cell transplantation. The CDR3 covers 16 residues. From germline, CDR1 is MGHRA and CDR2 YSYEKL. A remark on this clonotype: At one of its ends the junction is not consistent with the germline gene, which may arise from a read error.

MiXCR, applied by TCRdb to the RT-PCR reads, yields one record per CDR3 protein. The profile shows 920,000 or so distinct CDR3 sequences, about 20% of them singletons. This receptor was obtained from a human donor who was either an allogeneic HSCT recipient or a stem cell or donor lymphocyte infusion donor (not recorded which). It is not recorded whose cells these are; they may come from a transplant donor. The genes are TRBV4-1 and TRBJ2-1; 11 bases match TRBD2. Sequenced sample: blood, either unsorted or a sorted T cell fraction (not recorded which). CDR3 in amino acids: CASSQVAGGPGNERFF. DNA of the CDR3: TGCGCCAGCAGCCAGGTAGCGGGAGGGCCGGGGAATGAGCGGTTCTTC.